This passage covers 27 T cell receptor beta chains from one sample sequenced in a study of blood T cell repertoires in COVID-19 (dated by TCRdb to 2020 to 2021). The library was made by the immunoSEQ multiplex PCR assay. Entries here come from immuneACCESS through TCRdb and include only in-frame sequences with V and J called. Some clones fail to appear in such tables; in the studies checked, an unresolved V gene covers under half of the shortfall, and the cause of the remainder is unknown. The sample table shows 250,000 to 300,000 clones, and 80% to 85% are seen once. The top ten constitute about 3.4% of the sample. Sequenced input: PBMCs or T cells enriched from blood (not recorded which). These receptors came from a man aged 45-65 years who had recovered from COVID-19.

The rearrangement joins TRBV27 to TRBJ2-1; a possible D gene is TRBD2 (6 bases). CDR3 length: 15 residues. V dropped 0 bases and J dropped 2 bases, with 8 bases sitting between them. Germline V CDR1 and CDR2: MNHEY, SMNVEV (reference sequence). The CDR3 DNA sequence: TGTGCCAGCAGTTTATCGTCTAGCGCCTACAATGAGCAGTTCTTC. Its translation: CASSLSSSAYNEQFF.

V is TRBV5-1 and J is TRBJ1-4; TRBD1 matches at 9 bases. J gave up 7 bases and V 0 bases, and 7 bases lay outside the gene matches. Germline-derived CDR1 and CDR2 are SGHRS and YFSETQ. The CDR3 is 16 amino acids. CDR3 amino acids: CASSLGQGGSSEKLFF. Written as DNA, the CDR3 is TGCGCCAGCAGCTTGGGACAGGGGGGTTCGAGTGAAAAACTGTTTTTT.

The V and J genes are TRBV5-1 and TRBJ2-7, with TRBD1 identical over 7 bases. Germline assignment: CDR1 SGHRS and CDR2 YFSETQ. V was clipped by 0 bases and J by 2 bases; unmatched bases: 5. This CDR3 comprises 15 residues. The CDR3 sequence is CASSLGQGSPYEQYF. CDR3 DNA sequence: TGCGCCAGCAGCTTGGGACAGGGAAGCCCCTACGAGCAGTACTTC.

The gene calls are TRBV7-6 and TRBJ2-1; 8 positions match TRBD2. This CDR3 region has 15 residues. The V and J ends lost 5 bases and 4 bases, in that order; junction bases with no gene match: 7. In germline, CDR1 is SGHVS, CDR2 FNYEAQ. The DNA for the CDR3 is TGTGCCAGCAGCCAGAGCGGGAGTAGTTACAATGAGCAGTTCTTC. Its translation is CASSQSGSSYNEQFF.

The V and J genes are TRBV7-3 and TRBJ2-7; perhaps TRBD1 as D (6 bases). V lost 3 bases to trimming and J lost 3 bases, with 12 bases between them. The CDR3 sequence is 14 residues long. The germline gives CDR1 SGHTA, CDR2 FQGTGA. The CDR3 coding sequence is TGTGCCAGCAGCTTTGGGGGCGGAGGCTACGAGCAGTACTTC. Translation gives CASSFGGGGYEQYF.

The chain recombines TRBV28 with TRBJ1-1, with a tentative D call TRBD1 (5 bases). This CDR3 region has 14 residues. V was cut by 2 bases and J by 5 bases, with 12 bases left in between. From germline, CDR1 is MDHEN and CDR2 SYDVKM. The CDR3 sequence: CASSLRVGHTEAFF. The CDR3 DNA reads as TGTGCCAGCAGTTTAAGGGTGGGGCATACTGAAGCTTTCTTT.

This chain links TRBV28 with TRBJ1-2; D is possibly TRBD1 (5 bases). V shed 3 bases and J shed 7 bases, with 15 bases lying between them. Germline V gene data show CDR1 as MDHEN and CDR2 as SYDVKM. This CDR3 comprises 14 residues. CDR3 sequence: CASSFARLGGGYTF. CDR3 coding DNA: TGTGCCAGCAGTTTCGCCAGACTCGGGGGTGGCTACACCTTC.

This sequence joins TRBV3-1 (or the pseudogene TRBV3-2) and TRBJ1-1, with D perhaps TRBD1 (5 bases). This CDR3 comprises 16 residues. V was trimmed by 3 bases and J by 5 bases, leaving 19 bases between them. Germline CDR1 is LGHDT and CDR2 is YNNKEL (reference sequence). DNA for the CDR3: TGTGCCAGCAGCCACGCCCGGGACGGGAGGAGGACTGAAGCTTTCTTT. Encoded protein: CASSHARDGRRTEAFF.

V gene TRBV6-1 combines with J gene TRBJ2-5; D gene uncertain. Germline V gene data show CDR1 as MNHNS and CDR2 as SASEGT. Trimming left V 3 bases short and J 7 bases short, with 9 bases between. The CDR3 is 12 residues long. The CDR3 sequence: CASSDALGTQYF. The CDR3 nucleotides are TGTGCCAGCAGTGATGCCCTCGGGACCCAGTACTTC.

The V gene is TRBV30, the J gene TRBJ2-1; no firm D call. This CDR3 spans 12 amino acids. V lost 4 bases, J lost 6 bases, and 10 bases lay in between. Germline V gene data show CDR1 as GTSNPN and CDR2 as SVGIG (reference sequence). CDR3 region: CAWTIASNEQFF. The DNA of the CDR3 is TGTGCCTGGACGATAGCCAGCAATGAGCAGTTCTTC.

CDR3 region: CASSRGDLGAQYF. For the CDR3, the DNA is TGTGCCAGCAGCCGGGGAGACCTGGGAGCCCAGTACTTC. This chain links TRBV11-3 with TRBJ2-5, with a possible D match to TRBD2 (5 bases). Trimming cost V 5 bases and J 9 bases, with 16 bases left between them. Germline loops: CDR1 SGHNT, CDR2 YENEEA. The CDR3 contains 13 residues.

The chain recombines TRBV2 with TRBJ2-7; 12 nucleotides align to TRBD2. The CDR3 is 13 amino acids. V was clipped by 5 bases and J by 6 bases; unmatched bases: 2. Germline loops: CDR1 SNHLY, CDR2 FYNNEI. The CDR3 protein is CASSRLAGVEQYF. The CDR3 DNA reads as TGTGCCAGCAGTCGACTAGCGGGAGTCGAGCAGTACTTC.

The rearrangement links TRBV19 to TRBJ2-7; 11 bases match TRBD1. Germline values: CDR1 LNHDA, CDR2 SQIVND (reference sequence). With V trimmed by 4 bases and J by 3 bases, 8 bases remained unmatched. The CDR3 length is 16 residues. The CDR3 sequence is CASSTFGQGAGYEQYF. CDR3 in DNA: TGTGCCAGTAGTACCTTTGGACAGGGGGCAGGCTACGAGCAGTACTTC.

The gene calls are TRBV18 and TRBJ2-3; 12 bases match TRBD2. The trim removed 5 bases at V and 5 bases at J, leaving 8 bases unmatched. The CDR3 spans 16 residues. Germline-derived CDR1 and CDR2 are KGHSH and LQKENI. The CDR3 coding sequence is TGTGCCAGCTCAAGCCCTCTAGCGGGGGGGCAAGATACGCAGTATTTT. Translated, it gives CASSSPLAGGQDTQYF.

The CDR3 nucleotides read TGTGCCAGCAGGGTCCTGGGACAGAGCTTCGAGCAGTACTTC. Translated: CASRVLGQSFEQYF. This sequence joins TRBV27 and TRBJ2-7; TRBD1 agrees at 7 bases. V was clipped by 6 bases and J by 6 bases; unmatched bases: 11. Per the germline V gene, CDR1 is MNHEY and CDR2 is SMNVEV (reference sequence). The CDR3 loop spans 14 amino acids.

The V call is TRBV6-5, the J call TRBJ1-3; TRBD1 is a possible D gene (5 bases). The CDR3 contains 13 residues. Germline loops: CDR1 MNHEY, CDR2 SVGAGI. The V end was cut by 11 bases, the J end by 0 bases, with 11 bases between. The CDR3 DNA follows: TGTGCCTCGTCCGGGGGCTCTGGAAACACCATATATTTT. This sequence encodes CASSGGSGNTIYF.

V usage is TRBV28 and J usage is TRBJ1-1, with 7 bases fitting TRBD1. CDR1 and CDR2 (germline): MDHEN, SYDVKM. Germline trimming cut 2 bases from V and 1 base from J; bases unmatched to any gene: 1. There are 14 residues in the CDR3. The CDR3 reads CASSLEGANTEAFF. For the CDR3, the DNA is TGTGCCAGCAGTTTAGAGGGGGCGAACACTGAAGCTTTCTTT.

The chain uses TRBV19 and TRBJ1-5, with D perhaps matching TRBD1 (6 bases). The V gene lost 2 bases and the J gene lost 6 bases, with 11 bases spanning the gap. The germline V gene encodes CDR1 LNHDA and CDR2 SQIVND (reference sequence). This CDR3 comprises 14 residues. The CDR3 region is CASSIQGSGQPQHF. For the CDR3, the DNA is TGTGCCAGTAGTATACAGGGGAGCGGTCAGCCCCAGCATTTT.

The chain combines TRBV3-1 (or the pseudogene TRBV3-2) with TRBJ1-3; perhaps TRBD1 as D (5 bases). V was trimmed by 0 bases and J by 2 bases, leaving 11 bases between them. The CDR3 totals 16 residues. Germline V lookup: CDR1 LGHDT, CDR2 YNNKEL (reference sequence). The CDR3, as DNA: TGTGCCAGCAGCCAAGAAACTTGGGGGGCTGGAAACACCATATATTTT. Translated: CASSQETWGAGNTIYF.

The CDR3 reads CASSLRQGEGNSPLHF. As DNA, the CDR3 is TGCGCCAGCAGCCTGCGACAGGGCGAAGGTAATTCACCCCTCCACTTT. The V call is TRBV5-1, the J call TRBJ1-6; 7 bases align to TRBD1. With V trimmed by 4 bases and J by 6 bases, 10 bases remained unmatched. CDR1 is SGHRS, CDR2 YFSETQ, per germline. The CDR3 length is 16 residues.

About this clone itself: The sample contains more than one DNA sequence encoding this CDR3. The chain employs TRBV12-3 or TRBV12-4 and TRBJ1-2; D remains unclear. CDR3 size: 11 residues. Trimming shortened V by 1 base and J by 8 bases, and 5 bases separated the two germline ends. The CDR3 coding sequence is TGTGCCAGCAGTTTAGGCGGCGGCTACACCTTC. This translates into CASSLGGGYTF.

The J gene is TRBJ1-1, the V gene TRBV12-2; TRBD1 was called by the table and not checked on the DNA. TRBV12-2 constitutes a pseudogene. The CDR3 contains 15 residues. The CDR3 loop is CASRPPTGPNTEAFF. The DNA of the CDR3 is TGTGCAAGTCGCCCCCCGACAGGGCCGAACACTGAAGCTTTCTTT.

The chain is built from TRBV11-3 and TRBJ2-2, with D hard to call. Looked up from germline, CDR1 is SGHNT and CDR2 is YENEEA. V was shortened by 4 bases and J by 4 bases, with 16 bases between the two germline ends. The CDR3 contains 16 residues. CDR3 amino acids: CASSSDVAVSTGELFF. CDR3 nucleotides: TGTGCCAGCAGCTCAGATGTCGCGGTGAGCACCGGGGAGCTGTTTTTT.

This chain uses TRBV19 with TRBJ1-1; D may be TRBD1 (5 bases). This CDR3 is 13 amino acids long. V lost 7 bases and J lost 4, with 13 bases in between. Germline V CDR1 and CDR2: LNHDA, SQIVND (reference sequence). The DNA of the CDR3 is TGTGCCAGTATGGTAGTCGGGGGCACTGAAGCTTTCTTT. It specifies CASMVVGGTEAFF.

This clone came up many times. Other DNA sequences within the sample encode an identical CDR3. The V gene is TRBV20-1, the J gene TRBJ2-5; no reliable D call. This CDR3 has 11 residues. The germline V gene encodes CDR1 DFQATT and CDR2 SNEGSKA (reference sequence). The ends were cut back, 3 bases at V and 5 bases at J, with 7 bases in the middle. CDR3 in amino acids: CSARPEETQYF. The CDR3 DNA reads TGCAGTGCTAGGCCGGAGGAGACCCAGTACTTC.

This clone has more than one count but fewer than ten. The chain carries TRBV28 and TRBJ2-7; D is unclear. The CDR3 extends over 12 amino acids. V was clipped by 7 bases and J by 2 bases, with 9 bases between them. CDR1 and CDR2 (germline): MDHEN, SYDVKM. The CDR3 sequence: CASTQVPYEQYF. Here the CDR3 DNA reads TGTGCCAGCACCCAGGTTCCCTACGAGCAGTACTTC.

The chain carries TRBV5-4 and TRBJ2-1; D might be TRBD2 (5 bases). V lost 0 bases to trimming and J lost 2 bases, with 9 bases between them. The length of the CDR3 is 15 residues. Germline CDR1 reads SGHNT; CDR2 reads YYREEE (reference sequence). CDR3 residues: CASSLAPSPYNEQFF. CDR3 coding DNA: TGTGCCAGCAGCTTGGCCCCTAGCCCCTACAATGAGCAGTTCTTC.